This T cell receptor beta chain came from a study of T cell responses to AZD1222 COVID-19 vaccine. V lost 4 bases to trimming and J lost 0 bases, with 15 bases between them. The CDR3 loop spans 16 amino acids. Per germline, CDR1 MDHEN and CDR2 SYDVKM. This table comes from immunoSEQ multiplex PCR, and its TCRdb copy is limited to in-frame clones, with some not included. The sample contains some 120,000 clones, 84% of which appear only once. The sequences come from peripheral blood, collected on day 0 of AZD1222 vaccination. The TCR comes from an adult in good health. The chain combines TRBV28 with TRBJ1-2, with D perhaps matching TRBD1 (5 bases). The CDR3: CASSSISDRANYGYTF. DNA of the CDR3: TGTGCCAGCAGTTCGATCTCAGACAGAGCTAACTATGGCTACACCTTC.